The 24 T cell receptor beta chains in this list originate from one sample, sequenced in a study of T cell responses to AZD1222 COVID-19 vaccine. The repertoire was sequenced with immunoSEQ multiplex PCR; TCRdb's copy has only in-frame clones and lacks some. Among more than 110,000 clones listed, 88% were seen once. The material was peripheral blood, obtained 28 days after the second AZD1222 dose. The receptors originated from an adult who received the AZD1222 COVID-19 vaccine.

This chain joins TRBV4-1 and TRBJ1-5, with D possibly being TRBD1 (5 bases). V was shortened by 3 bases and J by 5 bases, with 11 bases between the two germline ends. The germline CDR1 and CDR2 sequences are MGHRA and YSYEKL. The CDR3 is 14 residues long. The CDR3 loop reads CASSQTGGDQPQHF. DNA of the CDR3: TGCGCCAGCAGCCAGACGGGGGGGGATCAGCCCCAGCATTTT.

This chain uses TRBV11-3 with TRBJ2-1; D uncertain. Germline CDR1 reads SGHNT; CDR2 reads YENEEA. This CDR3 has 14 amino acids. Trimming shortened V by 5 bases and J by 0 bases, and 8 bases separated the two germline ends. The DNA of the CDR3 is TGTGCCAGCAGCCATAGTAGCTCCTACAATGAGCAGTTCTTC. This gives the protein CASSHSSSYNEQFF.

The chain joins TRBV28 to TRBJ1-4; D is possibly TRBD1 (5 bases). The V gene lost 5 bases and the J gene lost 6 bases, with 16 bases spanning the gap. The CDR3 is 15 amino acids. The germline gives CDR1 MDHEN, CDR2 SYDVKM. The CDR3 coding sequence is TGTGCCAGCAGTGGGGGATTCCGACGCCATGAAAAACTGTTTTTT. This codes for CASSGGFRRHEKLFF.

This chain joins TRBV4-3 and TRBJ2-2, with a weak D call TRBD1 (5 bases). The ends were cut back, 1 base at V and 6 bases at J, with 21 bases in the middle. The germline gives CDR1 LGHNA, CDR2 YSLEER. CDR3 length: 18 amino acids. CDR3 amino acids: CASSQGGLWASQSGELFF. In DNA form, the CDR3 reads TGCGCCAGCAGCCAAGGGGGCCTGTGGGCGTCTCAATCCGGGGAGCTGTTTTTT.

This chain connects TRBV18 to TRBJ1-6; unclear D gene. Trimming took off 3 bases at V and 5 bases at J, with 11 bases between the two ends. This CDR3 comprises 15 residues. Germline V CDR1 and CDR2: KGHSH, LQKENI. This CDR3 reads CASSPSSRHNSPLHF. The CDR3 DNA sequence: TGTGCCAGCTCACCGTCGTCCCGCCATAATTCACCCCTCCACTTT.

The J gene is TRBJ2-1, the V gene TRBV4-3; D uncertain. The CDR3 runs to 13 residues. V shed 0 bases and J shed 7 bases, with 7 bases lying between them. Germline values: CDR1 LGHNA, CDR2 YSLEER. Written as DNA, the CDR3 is TGCGCCAGCAGCCAAGATCTCGGAAATGAGCAGTTCTTC. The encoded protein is CASSQDLGNEQFF.

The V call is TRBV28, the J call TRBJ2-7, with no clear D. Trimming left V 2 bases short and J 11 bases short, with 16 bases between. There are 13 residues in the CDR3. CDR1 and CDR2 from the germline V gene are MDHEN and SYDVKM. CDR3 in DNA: TGTGCCAGCAGTTTACCAATCGACGGCCGGAAGTACTTC. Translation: CASSLPIDGRKYF.

CDR3 sequence reads: CASSERWGANSPLHF. In DNA form, the CDR3 reads TGTGCCAGCAGTGAAAGGTGGGGTGCAAATTCACCCCTCCACTTT. The chain joins TRBV2 to TRBJ1-6, with D hard to call. The V end was cut by 2 bases, the J end by 7 bases, with 12 bases between. This CDR3 has 15 amino acids. Germline CDR1 SNHLY, CDR2 FYNNEI.

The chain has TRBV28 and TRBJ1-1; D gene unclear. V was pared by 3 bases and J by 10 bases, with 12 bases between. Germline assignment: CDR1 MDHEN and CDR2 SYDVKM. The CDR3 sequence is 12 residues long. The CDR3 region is CASSFRSLTAFF. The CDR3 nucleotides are TGTGCCAGCAGTTTTAGGAGCCTCACAGCTTTCTTT.

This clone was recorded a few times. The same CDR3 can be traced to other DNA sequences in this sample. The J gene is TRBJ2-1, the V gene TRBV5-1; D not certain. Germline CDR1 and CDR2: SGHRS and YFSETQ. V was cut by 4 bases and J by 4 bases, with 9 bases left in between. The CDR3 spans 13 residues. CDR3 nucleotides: TGCGCCAGCAGCCTAGGAAGTTACAATGAGCAGTTCTTC. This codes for CASSLGSYNEQFF.

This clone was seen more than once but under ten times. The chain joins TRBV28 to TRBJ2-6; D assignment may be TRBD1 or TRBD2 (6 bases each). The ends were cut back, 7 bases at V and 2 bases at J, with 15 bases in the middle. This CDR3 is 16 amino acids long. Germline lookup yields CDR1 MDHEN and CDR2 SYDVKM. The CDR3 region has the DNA TGTGCCAGCAAGTTGGGGGGCGAGACTGGGGCCAACGTCCTGACTTTC. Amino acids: CASKLGGETGANVLTF.

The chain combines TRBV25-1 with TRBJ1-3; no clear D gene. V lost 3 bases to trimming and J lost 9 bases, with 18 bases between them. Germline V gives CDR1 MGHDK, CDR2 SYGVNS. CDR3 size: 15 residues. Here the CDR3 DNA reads TGTGCCAGCAGTGACAGCGGATCCGCGTGGGGCACCATATATTTT. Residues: CASSDSGSAWGTIYF.

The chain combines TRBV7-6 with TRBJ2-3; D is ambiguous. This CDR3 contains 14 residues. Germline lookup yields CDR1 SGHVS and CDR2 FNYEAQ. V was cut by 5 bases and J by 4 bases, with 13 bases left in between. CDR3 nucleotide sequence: TGTGCCAGCAGCCTCCGTTGGGAACCAGATACGCAGTATTTT. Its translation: CASSLRWEPDTQYF.

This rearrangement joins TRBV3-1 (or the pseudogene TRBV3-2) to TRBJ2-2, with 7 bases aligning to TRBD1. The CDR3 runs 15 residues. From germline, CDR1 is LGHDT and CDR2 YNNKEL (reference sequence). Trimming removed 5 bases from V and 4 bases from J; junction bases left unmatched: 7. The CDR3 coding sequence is TGTGCCAGCAGCGCACAGGGGTGGTCCACCGGGGAGCTGTTTTTT. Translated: CASSAQGWSTGELFF.

The chain's CDR3 is CASRRGGSRTEAFF. The CDR3 bases are TGTGCCAGCAGAAGGGGGGGGAGCCGTACTGAAGCTTTCTTT. This sequence joins TRBV2 and TRBJ1-1; possible D gene TRBD1, 6 bases. CDR1 SNHLY and CDR2 FYNNEI come from the germline V gene. V was cut by 6 bases and J by 5 bases, with 16 bases left in between. The CDR3 totals 14 residues.

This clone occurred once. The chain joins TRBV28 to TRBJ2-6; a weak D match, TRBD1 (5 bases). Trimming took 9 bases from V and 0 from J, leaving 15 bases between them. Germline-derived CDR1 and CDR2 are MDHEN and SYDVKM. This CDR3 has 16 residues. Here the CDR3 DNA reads TGTGCCAGTTCCCACGGTGACAGCTCTGGGGCCAACGTCCTGACTTTC. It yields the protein CASSHGDSSGANVLTF.

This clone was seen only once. The CDR3 reads CLSRMGSGGDNEQFF. The CDR3 DNA follows: TGTTTATCTCGGATGGGAAGCGGGGGAGACAATGAGCAGTTCTTC. The chain uses TRBV6-5 and TRBJ2-1, with 8 bases that match TRBD2. The CDR3 contains 15 residues. Germline V gives CDR1 MNHEY, CDR2 SVGAGI.

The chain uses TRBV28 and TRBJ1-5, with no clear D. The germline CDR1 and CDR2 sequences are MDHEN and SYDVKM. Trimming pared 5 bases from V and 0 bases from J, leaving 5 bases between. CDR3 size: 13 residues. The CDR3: CASSTNSNQPQHF. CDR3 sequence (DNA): TGTGCCAGCAGTACGAATAGCAATCAGCCCCAGCATTTT. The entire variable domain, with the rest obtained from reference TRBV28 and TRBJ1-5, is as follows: DVKVTQSSRYLVKRTGEKVFLECVQDMDHENMFWYRQDPGLGLRLIYFSYDVKMKEKGDIPEGYSVSREKKERFSLILESASTNQTSMYLCASSTNSNQPQHFGDGTRLSIL.

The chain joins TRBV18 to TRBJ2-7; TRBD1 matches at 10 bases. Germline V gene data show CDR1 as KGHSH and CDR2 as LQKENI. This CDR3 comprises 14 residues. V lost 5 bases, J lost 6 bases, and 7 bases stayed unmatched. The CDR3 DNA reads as TGTGCCAGCTCAATCGGACAGGGGGACGTCGAGCAGTACTTC. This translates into CASSIGQGDVEQYF.

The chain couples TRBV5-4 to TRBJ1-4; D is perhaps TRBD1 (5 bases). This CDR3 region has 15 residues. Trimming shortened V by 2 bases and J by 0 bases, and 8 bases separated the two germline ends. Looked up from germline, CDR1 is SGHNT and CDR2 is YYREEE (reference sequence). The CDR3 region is CASSFGGSTNEKLFF. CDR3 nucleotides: TGTGCCAGCAGCTTTGGGGGATCAACTAATGAAAAACTGTTTTTT.

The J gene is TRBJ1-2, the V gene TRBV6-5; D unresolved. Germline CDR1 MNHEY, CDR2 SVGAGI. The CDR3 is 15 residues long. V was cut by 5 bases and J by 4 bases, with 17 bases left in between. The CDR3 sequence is CASSPNPGSTYGYTF. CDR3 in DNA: TGTGCCAGCAGTCCCAACCCCGGGTCCACCTATGGCTACACCTTC.

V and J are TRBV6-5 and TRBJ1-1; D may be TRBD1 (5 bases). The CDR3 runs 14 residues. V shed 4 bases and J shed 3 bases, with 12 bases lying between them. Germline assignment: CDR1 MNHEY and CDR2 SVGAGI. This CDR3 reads CASSWVGQDTEAFF. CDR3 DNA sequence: TGTGCCAGCAGTTGGGTGGGGCAGGACACTGAAGCTTTCTTT.

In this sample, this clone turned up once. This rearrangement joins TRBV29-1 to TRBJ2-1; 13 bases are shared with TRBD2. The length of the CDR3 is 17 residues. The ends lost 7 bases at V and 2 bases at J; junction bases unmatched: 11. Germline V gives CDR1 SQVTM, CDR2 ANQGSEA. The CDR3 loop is CSGRSTSGGPTYNEQFF. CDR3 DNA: TGCAGCGGAAGATCGACTAGCGGGGGGCCTACCTACAATGAGCAGTTCTTC.

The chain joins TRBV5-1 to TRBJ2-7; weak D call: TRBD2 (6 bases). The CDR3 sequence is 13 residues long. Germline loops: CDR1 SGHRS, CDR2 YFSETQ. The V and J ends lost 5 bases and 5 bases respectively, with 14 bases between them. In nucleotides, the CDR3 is TGCGCCAGCAGGTTTCTTTCGGGGGACGAGCAGTACTTC. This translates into CASRFLSGDEQYF.